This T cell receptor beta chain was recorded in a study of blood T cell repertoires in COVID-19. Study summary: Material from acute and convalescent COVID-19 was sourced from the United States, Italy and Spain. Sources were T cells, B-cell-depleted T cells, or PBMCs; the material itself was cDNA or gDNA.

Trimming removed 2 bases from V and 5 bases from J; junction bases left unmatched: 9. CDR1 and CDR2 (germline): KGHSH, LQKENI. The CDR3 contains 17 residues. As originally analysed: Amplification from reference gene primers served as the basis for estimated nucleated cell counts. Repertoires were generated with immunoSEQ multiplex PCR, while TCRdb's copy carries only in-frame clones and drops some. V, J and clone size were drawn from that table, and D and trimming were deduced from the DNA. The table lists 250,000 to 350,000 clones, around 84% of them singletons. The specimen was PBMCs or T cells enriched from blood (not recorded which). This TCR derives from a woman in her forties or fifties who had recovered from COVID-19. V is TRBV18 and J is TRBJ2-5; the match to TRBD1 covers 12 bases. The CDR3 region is CASSPRTGQGARETQYF. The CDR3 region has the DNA TGTGCCAGCTCACCAAGGACGGGACAGGGGGCGCGGGAGACCCAGTACTTC.